Described below is a single TCR beta chain sequence and its context. The sample is drawn from a study of blood T cell repertoires in COVID-19. Sequencing used immunoSEQ multiplex PCR; TCRdb keeps in-frame clones, though not all of them. The profile shows hundreds of thousands of clones, around 85% of them singletons. CDR1 SGHKS and CDR2 YYEKEE come from the germline V gene (reference sequence). The V and J ends lost 3 bases and 4 bases respectively, with 8 bases between them. This CDR3 is 13 amino acids long. The chain links TRBV5-5 to TRBJ2-1, with unresolved D. This receptor was identified in a woman in her thirties or forties with acute COVID-19. The sequencing sample was made of PBMCs or T cells enriched from blood (not recorded which). As DNA, the CDR3 is TGTGCCAGCAGCTCTCTCGGGTACAATGAGCAGTTCTTC. It codes for CASSSLGYNEQFF.